This passage covers 14 T cell receptor beta chains from one sample sequenced in a study of response to subunit inactivated influenza vaccine. TCRdb itself ran the RT-PCR reads through MiXCR, one entry per CDR3 protein. This sample yields around 790,000 distinct CDR3 sequences, of which about 20% are seen a single time; about a tenth belongs to the top ten. This sample comprised PBMCs from blood, obtained 5 days after vaccination. These receptors were collected from a man between 50 and 59 years old who received an inactivated influenza vaccine.

V is TRBV24-1 and J is TRBJ2-3; 8 nucleotides align to TRBD2. V lost 5 bases, J lost 4 bases, and 10 bases stayed unmatched. CDR3 length equals 16 residues. The germline CDR1 and CDR2 sequences are KGHDR and SFDVKD. The CDR3 sequence is CATSVSRGALADTQYF. The CDR3 DNA reads TGTGCCACCAGTGTTTCGCGGGGGGCTCTCGCAGATACGCAGTATTTT.

This clonotype was counted ten times or more. The chain is built from TRBV12-3 or TRBV12-4 and TRBJ2-7, with 12 bases matching TRBD1. V was clipped by 4 bases and J by 10 bases; unmatched bases: 5. CDR3 length: 13 residues. The CDR3 loop reads CASSSGQGAIQYF. In DNA, the CDR3 is TGTGCCAGCAGTTCGGGACAGGGGGCTATCCAGTACTTC.

This clonotype was recorded at least ten times. The chain couples TRBV5-1 to TRBJ2-7, with TRBD2 matching 7 bases. There are 14 residues in the CDR3. CDR1 and CDR2 (germline): SGHRS, YFSETQ. With V trimmed by 1 base and J by 1 base, 2 bases remained unmatched. DNA for the CDR3: TGCGCCAGCAGCTTGCTGCGGGGGTCCTACGAGCAGTACTTC. It encodes CASSLLRGSYEQYF.

The chain employs TRBV20-1 and TRBJ1-4, with 7 bases aligning to TRBD1. The CDR3 covers 13 residues. Germline values: CDR1 DFQATT, CDR2 SNEGSKA (reference sequence). Trimming removed 5 bases from V and 11 bases from J; junction bases left unmatched: 11. CDR3 amino acids: CSAPVMTGQKLFF. DNA for the CDR3: TGCAGTGCTCCCGTAATGACAGGGCAGAAACTGTTTTTT.

The CDR3 bases are TGTGCCAGCAGCTTGGGAGGAGGGAGGGTTTCCTACAATGAGCAGTTCTTC. Its translation is CASSLGGGRVSYNEQFF. The J gene is TRBJ2-1, the V gene TRBV5-4; 7 nucleotides match TRBD2. Germline trimming cut 0 bases from V and 1 base from J; bases unmatched to any gene: 7. This CDR3 region has 17 residues. Per the germline V gene, CDR1 is SGHNT and CDR2 is YYREEE (reference sequence).

This chain uses TRBV24-1 with TRBJ2-3; a weak D match, TRBD2 (5 bases). CDR1 and CDR2 (germline): KGHDR, SFDVKD. Trimming removed 0 bases from V and 2 bases from J, with 8 bases in between. The CDR3 totals 15 residues. The CDR3 protein is CATSDLSGFTDTQYF. The CDR3 coding sequence is TGTGCCACCAGTGATTTGTCGGGATTCACAGATACGCAGTATTTT.

This clonotype has only a few counts. The chain is built from TRBV7-2 and TRBJ2-3, with a weak D call TRBD2 (6 bases). V shed 4 bases and J shed 4 bases, with 12 bases lying between them. Germline V gives CDR1 SGHTA, CDR2 FQGNSA. CDR3 size: 14 residues. DNA for the CDR3: TGTGCCAGCAGCTCCATGGGGGGTCCAGATACGCAGTATTTT. Residues: CASSSMGGPDTQYF. Combining the CDR3 with reference TRBV7-2 and TRBJ2-3 gives the whole variable domain GAGVSQSPSNKVTEKGKDVELRCDPISGHTALYWYRQSLGQGLEFLIYFQGNSAPDKSGLPSDRFSAERTGGSVSTLTIQRTQQEDSAVYLCASSSMGGPDTQYFGPGTRLTVL.

There are a few counts of this clonotype. The chain employs TRBV19 and TRBJ1-5; 7 bases are a match to TRBD1. Per the germline V gene, CDR1 is LNHDA and CDR2 is SQIVND (reference sequence). V was pared by 0 bases and J by 0 bases, with 2 bases of the junction left unmatched. CDR3 length equals 16 residues. CDR3 nucleotide sequence: TGTGCCAGTAGTATAGAGGGACAGATTAGCAATCAGCCCCAGCATTTT. Translating it yields CASSIEGQISNQPQHF.

This clonotype was observed a handful of times. The chain has TRBV29-1 and TRBJ1-4, with no clear D. The CDR3 runs to 11 residues. V was pared by 5 bases and J by 8 bases, with 9 bases between. Germline lookup yields CDR1 SQVTM and CDR2 ANQGSEA. The CDR3 loop is CSVSAREKLFF. The CDR3 bases are TGCAGCGTTTCGGCCAGAGAAAAACTGTTTTTT.

The chain is built from TRBV10-3 and TRBJ2-2; the D gene could be TRBD1 or TRBD2 (6 bases each). The V end was cut by 7 bases, the J end by 2 bases, with 14 bases between. Germline loops: CDR1 ENHRY, CDR2 SYGVKD. The CDR3 covers 15 residues. The DNA of the CDR3 is TGTGCCATCAACGGGGGCGGCGGTAACACCGGGGAGCTGTTTTTT. Protein sequence: CAINGGGGNTGELFF.

V is TRBV29-1 and J is TRBJ1-1; D call uncertain. Germline CDR1 is SQVTM and CDR2 is ANQGSEA. V lost 1 base, J lost 5 bases, and 14 bases lay in between. There are 14 residues in the CDR3. Written as DNA, the CDR3 is TGCAGCGTTGAAGCCCGGGGTTCGTGGACTGAAGCTTTCTTT. It codes for CSVEARGSWTEAFF.

This clonotype was found a few times. The gene calls are TRBV5-1 and TRBJ2-7; possibly TRBD2 for D (6 bases). CDR3 length: 13 residues. V was clipped by 4 bases and J by 6 bases, with 14 bases between them. Per germline, CDR1 SGHRS and CDR2 YFSETQ. The CDR3 sequence is CASSPERGSEQYF. The CDR3 bases are TGCGCCAGCAGCCCGGAACGGGGGAGCGAGCAGTACTTC.

The chain uses TRBV29-1 and TRBJ2-5, with D perhaps TRBD2 (5 bases). Germline V gene lookup returns CDR1 SQVTM and CDR2 ANQGSEA. The CDR3 has 14 amino acids. V lost 4 bases and J lost 5, with 17 bases in between. CDR3 in DNA: TGCAGCGTTGGACCCAGGATCAGCGGCGAGACCCAGTACTTC. This gives the protein CSVGPRISGETQYF.

The chain is built from TRBV7-9 and TRBJ2-7; TRBD1 or TRBD2 may be the D gene (5 bases each). The CDR3 loop spans 14 amino acids. The V and J ends lost 4 bases and 3 bases respectively, with 13 bases between them. The germline gives CDR1 SEHNR, CDR2 FQNEAQ (reference sequence). The CDR3 spells CASSSGTDVYEQYF. DNA of the CDR3: TGTGCCAGCAGCTCAGGGACGGATGTCTACGAGCAGTACTTC.